The present T cell receptor (beta chain) was sequenced within a study of cytomegalovirus exposure and HLA in healthy donors. Study-level findings and limits: Among the most significant clusters, several appeared linked to common viral pathogens in a later analysis.

With 3 bases removed from V and 9 bases from J, the gap between germline ends came to 12 bases. The CDR3 consists of 13 residues. In germline, CDR1 is SGHNT, CDR2 YENEEA. It was with 60 Vbeta and 13 Jbeta primers that the PCR ran. The assay was immunoSEQ multiplex PCR, and TCRdb's table has in-frame clones only and misses some. The sample carries roughly 160,000 clones, around four fifths recorded once. A note on this clone: What it binds is not known.

This sequence joins TRBV11-3 and TRBJ1-3, with D uncertain. The specimen was PBMCs. The sequence came from a woman between 50 and 59 years old in good health and CMV-seropositive. Here the CDR3 reads CASSLTVGSTIYF. As DNA, the CDR3 is TGTGCCAGCAGCTTGACCGTCGGGAGCACCATATATTTT. Together with reference TRBV11-3 and TRBJ1-3, the CDR3 gives the full variable domain: EAGVVQSPRYKIIEKKQPVAFWCNPISGHNTLYWYLQNLGQGPELLIRYENEEAVDDSQLPKDRFSAERLKGVDSTLKIQPAELGDSAVYLCASSLTVGSTIYFGEGSWLTVV.